What follows are 5 T cell receptor beta chains derived from one specimen sequenced in a study of shared clonotypes between healthy human individuals. TCRdb's copy holds only in-frame clones and misses some; the assay was immunoSEQ multiplex PCR. The data hold around 440,000 clones, with approximately 71% observed a single time. Sequenced sample: PBMCs. These receptors all come from a woman aged 40 to 50 in good health. Some clones in this sample may be carry-over from other donors' samples.

V usage is TRBV6-6 and J usage is TRBJ1-2; D is uncertain. V shed 8 bases and J shed 7 bases, with 17 bases lying between them. The CDR3 sequence is 13 residues long. Per the germline V gene, CDR1 is MNHNY and CDR2 is SVGAGI (reference sequence). This CDR3 reads CASSWQSRGGYTF. The CDR3 nucleotides are TGTGCCAGCTCGTGGCAGTCTCGGGGTGGCTACACCTTC.

The V gene is TRBV28, the J gene TRBJ1-5; D uncertain. The CDR3 totals 10 residues. The V gene lost 7 bases and the J gene lost 9 bases, with 7 bases spanning the gap. Germline CDR1 and CDR2: MDHEN and SYDVKM. CDR3 in amino acids: CASNHRPQHF. For the CDR3, the DNA is TGTGCCAGCAATCACCGGCCCCAGCATTTT.

With respect to this clone: Given a far larger clone just one base away, this is likely a sequencing read error. The same CDR3 arises from other DNA sequences in this sample as well. The chain is built from TRBV7-9 and TRBJ2-3; 7 nucleotides align to TRBD2. The CDR3 is made up of 15 amino acids. Germline assignment: CDR1 SEHNR and CDR2 FQNEAQ (reference sequence). Germline trimming cut 5 bases from V and 3 bases from J; bases unmatched to any gene: 8. The CDR3 is CASSQDQRGTDTQYF. In DNA form, the CDR3 reads TGTGCCAGCAGCCAAGACCAGCGGGGTACAGATACGCAGTATTTT.

Turning to this clone: Additional DNA sequences in this sample encode the identical CDR3. The chain links TRBV18 to TRBJ2-1; 10 bases match TRBD2. The junction had 2 bases not matched to a gene; V was cut back by 2 bases and J by 4 bases. CDR3 size: 15 residues. Germline V gene sequence: CDR1 KGHSH, CDR2 LQKENI. The chain's CDR3 is CASSPGLAAYNEQFF. As DNA, the CDR3 is TGTGCCAGCTCACCAGGACTAGCGGCTTACAATGAGCAGTTCTTC.

The J gene is TRBJ2-1, the V gene TRBV10-3; D possibly corresponds to TRBD2 (5 bases). Per the germline V gene, CDR1 is ENHRY and CDR2 is SYGVKD. The CDR3 has 15 residues. The V and J ends lost 0 bases and 10 bases respectively, with 16 bases between them. The CDR3 loop is CAISESRGGVGEQFF. CDR3 in DNA: TGTGCCATCAGTGAGTCACGGGGTGGCGTGGGGGAGCAGTTCTTC.